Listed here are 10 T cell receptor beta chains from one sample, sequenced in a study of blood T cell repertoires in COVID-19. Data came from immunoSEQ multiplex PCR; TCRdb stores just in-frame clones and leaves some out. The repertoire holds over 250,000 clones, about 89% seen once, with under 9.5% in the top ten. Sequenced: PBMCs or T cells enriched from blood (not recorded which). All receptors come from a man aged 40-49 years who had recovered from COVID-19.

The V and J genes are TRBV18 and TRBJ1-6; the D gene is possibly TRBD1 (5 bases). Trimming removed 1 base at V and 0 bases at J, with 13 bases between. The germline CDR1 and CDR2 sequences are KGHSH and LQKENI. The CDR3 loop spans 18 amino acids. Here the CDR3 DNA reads TGTGCCAGCTCACCACAGGGGTTCACAGCCTCCTATAATTCACCCCTCCACTTT. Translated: CASSPQGFTASYNSPLHF.

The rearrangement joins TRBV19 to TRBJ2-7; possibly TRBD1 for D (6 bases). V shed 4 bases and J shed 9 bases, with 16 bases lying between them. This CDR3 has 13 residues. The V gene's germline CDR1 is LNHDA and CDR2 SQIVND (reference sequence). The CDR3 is CASSKVGHPLQYF. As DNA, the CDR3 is TGTGCCAGTAGTAAAGTGGGACACCCCTTGCAGTACTTC. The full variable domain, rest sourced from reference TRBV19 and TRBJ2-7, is DGGITQSPKYLFRKEGQNVTLSCEQNLNHDAMYWYRQDPGQGLRLIYYSQIVNDFQKGDIAEGYSVSREKKESFPLTVTSAQKNPTAFYLCASSKVGHPLQYFGPGTRLTVT.

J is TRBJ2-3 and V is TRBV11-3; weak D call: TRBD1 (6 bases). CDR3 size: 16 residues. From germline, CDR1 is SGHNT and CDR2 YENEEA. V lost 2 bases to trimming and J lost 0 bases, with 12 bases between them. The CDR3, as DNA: TGTGCCAGCAGCTTAAGGACAGACACTAGCACAGATACGCAGTATTTT. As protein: CASSLRTDTSTDTQYF.

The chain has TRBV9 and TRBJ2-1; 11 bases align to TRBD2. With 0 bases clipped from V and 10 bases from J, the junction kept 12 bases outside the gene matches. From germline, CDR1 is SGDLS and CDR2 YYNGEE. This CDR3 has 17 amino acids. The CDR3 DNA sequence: TGTGCCAGCAGCGTAGGAGCTAGCGGGGGGCACGACACGGAGCAGTTCTTC. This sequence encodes CASSVGASGGHDTEQFF.

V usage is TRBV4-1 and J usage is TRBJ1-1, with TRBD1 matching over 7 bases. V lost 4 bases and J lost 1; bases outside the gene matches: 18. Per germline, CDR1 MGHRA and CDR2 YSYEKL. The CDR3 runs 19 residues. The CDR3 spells CASSRRGATGRGKNTEAFF. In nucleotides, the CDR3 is TGCGCCAGCAGCCGAAGGGGGGCGACAGGGCGAGGAAAGAACACTGAAGCTTTCTTT.

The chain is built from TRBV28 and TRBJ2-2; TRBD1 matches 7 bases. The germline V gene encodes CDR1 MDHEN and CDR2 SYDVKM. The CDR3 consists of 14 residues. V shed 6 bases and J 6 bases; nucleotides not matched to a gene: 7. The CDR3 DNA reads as TGTGCCAGCAGACTAAACAGGGGCGCCGGGGAGCTGTTTTTT. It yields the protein CASRLNRGAGELFF. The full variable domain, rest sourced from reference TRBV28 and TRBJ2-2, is DVKVTQSSRYLVKRTGEKVFLECVQDMDHENMFWYRQDPGLGLRLIYFSYDVKMKEKGDIPEGYSVSREKKERFSLILESASTNQTSMYLCASRLNRGAGELFFGEGSRLTVL.

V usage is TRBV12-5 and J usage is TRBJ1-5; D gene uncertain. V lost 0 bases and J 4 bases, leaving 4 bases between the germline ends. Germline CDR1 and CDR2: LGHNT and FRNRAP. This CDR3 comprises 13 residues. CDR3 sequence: CASGLVANQPQHF. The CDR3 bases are TGTGCTAGTGGTTTGGTTGCGAATCAGCCCCAGCATTTT.

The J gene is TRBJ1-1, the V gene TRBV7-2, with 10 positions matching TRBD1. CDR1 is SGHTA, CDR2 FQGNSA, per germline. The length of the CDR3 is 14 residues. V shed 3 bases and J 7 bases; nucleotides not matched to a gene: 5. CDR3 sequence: CASSFGQGEVEAFF. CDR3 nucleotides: TGTGCCAGCAGCTTCGGACAGGGGGAGGTTGAAGCTTTCTTT. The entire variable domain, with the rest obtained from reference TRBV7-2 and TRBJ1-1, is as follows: GAGVSQSPSNKVTEKGKDVELRCDPISGHTALYWYRQSLGQGLEFLIYFQGNSAPDKSGLPSDRFSAERTGGSVSTLTIQRTQQEDSAVYLCASSFGQGEVEAFFGQGTRLTVV.

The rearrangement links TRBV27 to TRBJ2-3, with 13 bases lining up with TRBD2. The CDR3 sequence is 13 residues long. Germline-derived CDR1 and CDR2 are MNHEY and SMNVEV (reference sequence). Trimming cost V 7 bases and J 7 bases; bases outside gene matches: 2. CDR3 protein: CASIGTSGNTQYF. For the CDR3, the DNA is TGTGCCAGCATAGGGACTAGCGGGAATACGCAGTATTTT.

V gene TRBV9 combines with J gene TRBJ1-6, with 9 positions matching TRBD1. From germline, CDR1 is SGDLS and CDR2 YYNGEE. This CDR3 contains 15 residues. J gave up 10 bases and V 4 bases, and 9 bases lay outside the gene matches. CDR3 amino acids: CASSTLQGAGSPLHF. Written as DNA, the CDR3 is TGTGCCAGCAGCACACTACAGGGGGCAGGGTCACCCCTCCACTTT.